The T cell receptor (beta chain) under discussion was sequenced for a study of shared clonotypes between healthy human individuals. The overall study: Researchers drew samples from two women and a few men aged 18 to 49. Notes on the study in general: The study generally estimated greater richness for naive than memory subsets. The study found about 5.1% of naive CD4 clonotypes shared across a handful of donors.

The method was immunoSEQ multiplex PCR; TCRdb's version includes in-frame clones alone and lacks a portion of them. The table includes some 900,000 clones, 76% detected once. After removal of 4 bases from V and 1 base from J, the junction contained 13 bases not matched to a gene. The V gene's germline CDR1 is MNHEY and CDR2 SMNVEV (reference sequence). This CDR3 has 17 residues. Every donor, a Caucasian adult, lived in Nashville, Tennessee. Details on this clone: Its specificity is not known.

V and J are TRBV27 and TRBJ2-7; 7 bases are a match to TRBD1. The sequence was collected from a man younger than 35 in good health. Specimen: memory CD4+ T cells sorted from blood. Subset described: CD45RA-negative fraction. The CDR3 protein is CASSSHRGGPLSYEQYF. The CDR3 bases are TGTGCCAGCAGTTCTCACAGGGGCGGGCCCCTTTCCTACGAGCAGTACTTC.